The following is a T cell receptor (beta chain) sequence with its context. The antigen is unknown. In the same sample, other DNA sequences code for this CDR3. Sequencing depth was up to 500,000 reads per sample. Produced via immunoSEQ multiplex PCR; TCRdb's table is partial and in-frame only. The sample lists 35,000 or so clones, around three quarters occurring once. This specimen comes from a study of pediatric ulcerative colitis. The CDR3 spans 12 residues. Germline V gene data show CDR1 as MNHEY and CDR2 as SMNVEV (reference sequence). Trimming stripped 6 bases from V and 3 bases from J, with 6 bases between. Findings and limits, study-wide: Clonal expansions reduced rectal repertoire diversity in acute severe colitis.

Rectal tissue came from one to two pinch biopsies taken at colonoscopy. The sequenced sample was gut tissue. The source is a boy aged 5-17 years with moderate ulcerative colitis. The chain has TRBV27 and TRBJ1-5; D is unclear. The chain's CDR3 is CASSFVNQPQHF. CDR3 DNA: TGTGCCAGCAGCTTCGTCAATCAGCCCCAGCATTTT.